The T cell receptor beta chain described here comes from a study of T cells after posttransplantation cyclophosphamide. Control samples came 1 year after myeloablative marrow transplants with methotrexate plus calcineurin inhibitor. To note about this clone: The antigen is undetermined.

Profiling relied on immunoSEQ multiplex PCR, and the TCRdb table lists in-frame clones only, not all of them. Of about 21,000 clones listed, more than 80% are singletons. The CDR3 is 15 amino acids. The germline V gene encodes CDR1 SGHRS and CDR2 YFSETQ. Trimming removed 3 bases from V and 7 bases from J; junction bases left unmatched: 9. General study results and limits: Blood and skin or GI T cell repertoires showed limited TRB overlap. TRB clonality was highly associated with recipient CMV seropositivity and reactivation.

The receptor was derived from a female patient aged 30-39 years who received an allogeneic stem cell transplant from an unrelated donor, was CMV-positive, and had acute and chronic GVHD. Certain T cells may be donor cells from the graft. This rearrangement joins TRBV5-1 to TRBJ2-5; 10 positions agree with TRBD2. Sequenced here: PBMCs, sampled around 390 days after allogeneic stem cell transplant with calcineurin inhibitor and methotrexate. The CDR3 protein is CASSYSLAGGGTQYF. Written as DNA, the CDR3 is TGCGCCAGCAGCTACTCTTTAGCGGGAGGAGGGACCCAGTACTTC.